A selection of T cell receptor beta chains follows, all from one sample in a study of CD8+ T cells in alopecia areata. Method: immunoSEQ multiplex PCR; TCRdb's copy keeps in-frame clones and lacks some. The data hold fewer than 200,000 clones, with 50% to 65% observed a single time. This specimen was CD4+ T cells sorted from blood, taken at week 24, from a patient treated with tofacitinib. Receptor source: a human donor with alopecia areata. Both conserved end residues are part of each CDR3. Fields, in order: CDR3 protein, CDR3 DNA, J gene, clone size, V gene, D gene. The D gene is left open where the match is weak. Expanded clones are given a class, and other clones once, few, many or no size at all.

CDR3 protein: CAISEATGFNYGYTF
CDR3 DNA: TGTGCCATCAGTGAGGCAACGGGGTTTAACTATGGCTACACCTTC
J gene: TRBJ1-2
clone size: many
V gene: TRBV10-3
D gene: .

CDR3 protein: CAFAASSAGGTEAFF
CDR3 DNA: TGCGCGTTTGCAGCGTCTTCGGCTGGGGGCACTGAAGCTTTCTTT
J gene: TRBJ1-1
clone size: .
V gene: TRBV29-1
D gene: .

CDR3 protein: CASSPGQPYEQYF
CDR3 DNA: TGTGCCAGCTCCCCGGGACAGCCCTACGAGCAGTACTTC
J gene: TRBJ2-7
clone size: .
V gene: TRBV18
D gene: TRBD1

CDR3 protein: CSVERVIYGYTF
CDR3 DNA: TGCAGCGTTGAACGGGTGATCTATGGCTACACCTTC
J gene: TRBJ1-2
clone size: .
V gene: TRBV29-1
D gene: .

CDR3 protein: CASSLGDRESYEQYF
CDR3 DNA: TGCGCCAGCAGCTTGGGGGACAGGGAGTCCTACGAGCAGTACTTC
J gene: TRBJ2-7
clone size: .
V gene: TRBV5-1
D gene: TRBD1

CDR3 protein: CASSLGTGNTGELFF
CDR3 DNA: TGCGCCAGCAGCTTGGGAACAGGGAACACCGGGGAGCTGTTTTTT
J gene: TRBJ2-2
clone size: .
V gene: TRBV5-1
D gene: .

CDR3 protein: CASSGNPGGTDTQYF
CDR3 DNA: TGTGCCAGCAGCGGAAACCCGGGAGGCACAGATACGCAGTATTTT
J gene: TRBJ2-3
clone size: .
V gene: TRBV9
D gene: .

CDR3 protein: CAISTSGGAGEQYF
CDR3 DNA: TGTGCCATCAGCACTAGCGGGGGGGCTGGCGAGCAGTACTTC
J gene: TRBJ2-7
clone size: .
V gene: TRBV10-3
D gene: TRBD2

CDR3 protein: CASSQELSNTEAFF
CDR3 DNA: TGTGCCAGCAGCCAGGAACTCTCGAACACTGAAGCTTTCTTT
J gene: TRBJ1-1
clone size: few
V gene: TRBV7-9
D gene: .

CDR3 protein: CASSYSSLNNEQFF
CDR3 DNA: TGTGCCAGCAGTTACTCCTCCTTGAACAATGAGCAGTTCTTC
J gene: TRBJ2-1
clone size: .
V gene: TRBV6-6
D gene: .

CDR3 protein: CSGQGNTGELFF
CDR3 DNA: TGCAGCGGGCAGGGGAACACCGGGGAGCTGTTTTTT
J gene: TRBJ2-2
clone size: .
V gene: TRBV29-1
D gene: .

CDR3 protein: CASSLTVSSRLGVETQYF
CDR3 DNA: TGCGCCAGCAGCTTGACGGTTTCAAGCCGATTAGGAGTGGAGACCCAGTACTTC
J gene: TRBJ2-5
clone size: .
V gene: TRBV5-1
D gene: .

CDR3 protein: CASSAQETQYF
CDR3 DNA: TGCGCCAGCAGCGCGCAAGAGACCCAGTACTTC
J gene: TRBJ2-5
clone size: .
V gene: TRBV5-1
D gene: .

CDR3 protein: CSVRHTGGFAKNIQYF
CDR3 DNA: TGCAGCGTTCGCCATACAGGGGGCTTCGCCAAAAACATTCAGTACTTC
J gene: TRBJ2-4
clone size: many
V gene: TRBV29-1
D gene: TRBD1

CDR3 protein: CSVEDTGGPLMNTEAFF
CDR3 DNA: TGCAGCGTTGAAGACACAGGGGGGCCTTTGATGAACACTGAAGCTTTCTTT
J gene: TRBJ1-1
clone size: .
V gene: TRBV29-1
D gene: TRBD1

CDR3 protein: CATSRSLLTGFYEQYF
CDR3 DNA: TGTGCCACCAGCAGATCCCTTCTGACAGGGTTCTACGAGCAGTACTTC
J gene: TRBJ2-7
clone size: few
V gene: TRBV15
D gene: TRBD1

CDR3 protein: CASSRLDTGELFF
CDR3 DNA: TGTGCCAGCAGCAGGTTGGACACCGGGGAGCTGTTTTTT
J gene: TRBJ2-2
clone size: few
V gene: TRBV28
D gene: .

CDR3 protein: CASSGTSTDTQYF
CDR3 DNA: TGTGCCAGCAGTGGTACGAGCACAGATACGCAGTATTTT
J gene: TRBJ2-3
clone size: .
V gene: TRBV2
D gene: .

CDR3 protein: CAWTRSSYNEQFF
CDR3 DNA: TGTGCCTGGACTCGAAGCTCCTACAATGAGCAGTTCTTC
J gene: TRBJ2-1
clone size: .
V gene: TRBV30
D gene: .

CDR3 protein: CSTRTGGYEQYF
CDR3 DNA: TGCAGCACAAGGACAGGGGGCTACGAGCAGTACTTC
J gene: TRBJ2-7
clone size: .
V gene: TRBV29-1
D gene: TRBD1

CDR3 protein: CASSVRGPTEAFF
CDR3 DNA: TGTGCCAGCAGTGTCCGGGGGCCCACTGAAGCTTTCTTT
J gene: TRBJ1-1
clone size: .
V gene: TRBV25-1
D gene: .

CDR3 protein: CASSQQGNPGANVLTF
CDR3 DNA: TGCGCCAGCAGCCAACAGGGCAACCCTGGGGCCAACGTCCTGACTTTC
J gene: TRBJ2-6
clone size: .
V gene: TRBV4-1
D gene: .

CDR3 protein: CASSRTYREDQPQHF
CDR3 DNA: TGTGCCAGTAGTAGGACTTACAGGGAGGATCAGCCCCAGCATTTT
J gene: TRBJ1-5
clone size: .
V gene: TRBV19
D gene: .

CDR3 protein: CASSLSGASSYEQYF
CDR3 DNA: TGTGCCAGCAGCTTAAGTGGTGCTAGCTCCTACGAGCAGTACTTC
J gene: TRBJ2-7
clone size: .
V gene: TRBV7-8
D gene: .

CDR3 protein: CASSFMPNNSPLHF
CDR3 DNA: TGTGCCAGCAGCTTTATGCCTAACAATTCACCCCTCCACTTT
J gene: TRBJ1-6
clone size: .
V gene: TRBV7-9
D gene: .

CDR3 protein: CSGGSGPGYTF
CDR3 DNA: TGCAGCGGGGGTTCAGGGCCGGGCTACACCTTC
J gene: TRBJ1-2
clone size: few
V gene: TRBV29-1
D gene: .

CDR3 protein: CSAGTGGGQPQHF
CDR3 DNA: TGCAGCGCCGGGACAGGGGGCGGGCAGCCCCAGCATTTT
J gene: TRBJ1-5
clone size: .
V gene: TRBV29-1
D gene: TRBD1

CDR3 protein: CASSARQGDEAFF
CDR3 DNA: TGTGCCAGCTCAGCCCGACAGGGGGATGAAGCTTTCTTT
J gene: TRBJ1-1
clone size: .
V gene: TRBV18
D gene: TRBD1

CDR3 protein: CASSVWVTDYGYTF
CDR3 DNA: TGTGCCAGCAGTGTTTGGGTTACGGACTATGGCTACACCTTC
J gene: TRBJ1-2
clone size: .
V gene: TRBV2
D gene: .

CDR3 protein: CASSLEGTEKLFF
CDR3 DNA: TGTGCCAGCAGCTTGGAAGGTACCGAAAAACTGTTTTTT
J gene: TRBJ1-4
clone size: .
V gene: TRBV7-9
D gene: .

CDR3 protein: CSVEGGQGVDGTEAFF
CDR3 DNA: TGCAGCGTTGAAGGGGGACAGGGAGTCGATGGCACTGAAGCTTTCTTT
J gene: TRBJ1-1
clone size: few
V gene: TRBV29-1
D gene: TRBD1

CDR3 protein: CASSQQGANTGELFF
CDR3 DNA: TGCGCCAGCAGCCAACAGGGGGCGAACACCGGGGAGCTGTTTTTT
J gene: TRBJ2-2
clone size: .
V gene: TRBV4-1
D gene: TRBD1

CDR3 protein: CASSFSGESYGYTF
CDR3 DNA: TGTGCCAGCAGCTTTTCAGGGGAGAGCTATGGCTACACCTTC
J gene: TRBJ1-2
clone size: .
V gene: TRBV7-2
D gene: .

CDR3 protein: CAWGRNQPQHF
CDR3 DNA: TGTGCCTGGGGGCGAAATCAGCCCCAGCATTTT
J gene: TRBJ1-5
clone size: .
V gene: TRBV30
D gene: .

CDR3 protein: CASTSSRAVEAFF
CDR3 DNA: TGTGCCAGCACGTCGAGCAGGGCCGTTGAAGCTTTCTTT
J gene: TRBJ1-1
clone size: .
V gene: TRBV2
D gene: .

CDR3 protein: CASSPLEGAEAFF
CDR3 DNA: TGTGCCAGCTCACCTCTGGAAGGGGCTGAAGCTTTCTTT
J gene: TRBJ1-1
clone size: few
V gene: TRBV18
D gene: .

CDR3 protein: CASSESKVVGGELFF
CDR3 DNA: TGCGCCAGCAGTGAGAGTAAGGTGGTTGGCGGGGAGCTGTTTTTT
J gene: TRBJ2-2
clone size: .
V gene: TRBV10-2
D gene: .

CDR3 protein: CASSPGLAGLTDTQYF
CDR3 DNA: TGTGCCAGCAGTCCGGGACTAGCGGGGCTCACAGATACGCAGTATTTT
J gene: TRBJ2-3
clone size: .
V gene: TRBV14
D gene: TRBD2

CDR3 protein: CASSPVEGAGVGYTF
CDR3 DNA: TGTGCCAGCTCACCGGTTGAGGGCGCCGGTGTTGGCTACACCTTC
J gene: TRBJ1-2
clone size: .
V gene: TRBV18
D gene: .

CDR3 protein: CAWSVKGYTEAFF
CDR3 DNA: TGTGCCTGGAGTGTAAAGGGGTACACTGAAGCTTTCTTT
J gene: TRBJ1-1
clone size: .
V gene: TRBV30
D gene: .

CDR3 protein: CAGRQWNTEAFF
CDR3 DNA: TGTGCCGGCAGACAGTGGAACACTGAAGCTTTCTTT
J gene: TRBJ1-1
clone size: .
V gene: TRBV2
D gene: .

CDR3 protein: CASSADTPIYNEQFF
CDR3 DNA: TGCGCCAGCAGCGCGGATACACCGATATACAATGAGCAGTTCTTC
J gene: TRBJ2-1
clone size: few
V gene: TRBV5-1
D gene: .

CDR3 protein: CAISEGQNYNEQFF
CDR3 DNA: TGTGCCATCAGTGAAGGACAGAACTACAATGAGCAGTTCTTC
J gene: TRBJ2-1
clone size: many
V gene: TRBV10-3
D gene: .

CDR3 protein: CASSIGRSRNTEAFF
CDR3 DNA: TGTGCCAGTAGTATAGGGCGGAGCAGGAACACTGAAGCTTTCTTT
J gene: TRBJ1-1
clone size: .
V gene: TRBV19
D gene: .